This entry features one TCR beta chain sequence. Repertoires were generated with immunoSEQ multiplex PCR, while TCRdb's copy carries only in-frame clones and drops some. Found here are 50,000 or so clones, 75% to 80% of them singletons; the top ten hold over 6.5%. The data are from a study of OX40 agonist ivuxolimab in advanced cancers. The germline CDR1 and CDR2 sequences are MDHEN and SYDVKM. V dropped 6 bases and J dropped 7; count of bases not matched to a gene: 25. The CDR3 is 19 amino acids. This sample comprised CD4+ or CD8+ T cells sorted from blood, obtained in a trial of the OX40 agonist ivuxolimab. The chain recombines TRBV28 with TRBJ1-1; 8 bases agree with TRBD1. This receptor was taken from an adult with an advanced solid tumor such as melanoma, head and neck, liver or kidney cancer. The CDR3: CASSLVIGTGGGSLDEAFF. CDR3 nucleotide sequence: TGTGCCAGCAGCCTCGTCATCGGGACAGGAGGTGGGTCTCTGGATGAAGCTTTCTTT.